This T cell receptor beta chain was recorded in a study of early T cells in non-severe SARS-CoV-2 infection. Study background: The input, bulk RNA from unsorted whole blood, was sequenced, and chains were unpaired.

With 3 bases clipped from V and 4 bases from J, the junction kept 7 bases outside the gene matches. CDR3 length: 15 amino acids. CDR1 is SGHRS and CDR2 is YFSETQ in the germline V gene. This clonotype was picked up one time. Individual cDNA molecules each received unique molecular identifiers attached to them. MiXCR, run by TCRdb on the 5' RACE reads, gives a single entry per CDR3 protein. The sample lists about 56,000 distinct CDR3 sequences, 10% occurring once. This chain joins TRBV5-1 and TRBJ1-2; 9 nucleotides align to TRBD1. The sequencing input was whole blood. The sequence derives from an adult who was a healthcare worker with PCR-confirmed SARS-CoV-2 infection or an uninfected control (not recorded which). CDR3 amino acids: CASSWTGAGGYGYTF. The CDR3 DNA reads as TGCGCCAGCAGCTGGACAGGGGCGGGCGGCTATGGCTACACCTTC.